Each of the 19 T cell receptor beta chains below was sequenced from the same sample in a study of vaccination effects on CD4 cells after COVID-19. For these TCRs, the target antigens are not known. Ahead of sequencing, the ViraFEST assay grew antigen-specific CD4+ T cells using viral peptide pools. CD4+ T cells were isolated after around ten days of culture. Profiled with immunoSEQ multiplex PCR; TCRdb holds only in-frame clones, not every one. The table lists roughly 15,000 clones, over 60% of them singletons. The sample was CD4+ T cells from PBMCs cultured with HCoV-229E spike peptides, taken before COVID-19 vaccination. These receptors came from a human donor who received a COVID-19 vaccine.

This chain uses TRBV9 with TRBJ2-1; 7 bases are a match to TRBD2. Germline V gene lookup returns CDR1 SGDLS and CDR2 YYNGEE. The junction had 9 bases not matched to a gene; V was cut back by 5 bases and J by 4 bases. The CDR3 is 15 residues long. CDR3 sequence (DNA): TGTGCCAGCAGTTGGGGGACTACCAATTACAATGAGCAGTTCTTC. It translates to CASSWGTTNYNEQFF.

V gene TRBV6-5 combines with J gene TRBJ2-7; 11 nucleotides agree with TRBD1. V trimming: 7 bases; J trimming: 1 base; junction bases outside the gene matches: 6. Per the germline V gene, CDR1 is MNHEY and CDR2 is SVGAGI. The CDR3 totals 15 residues. CDR3 residues: CASNKDRGLSYEQYF. The DNA for the CDR3 is TGTGCCAGCAATAAGGACAGGGGGCTGTCCTACGAGCAGTACTTC.

This chain joins TRBV30 and TRBJ1-5; tentatively, D is TRBD1 (5 bases). Between the trimmed V and J ends, which lost 3 bases and 1 base, there was a span of 7 bases. This CDR3 contains 13 residues. From germline, CDR1 is GTSNPN and CDR2 SVGIG (reference sequence). The CDR3 protein is CAWSRQSNQPQHF. CDR3 sequence (DNA): TGTGCCTGGAGCCGACAGAGCAATCAGCCCCAGCATTTT.

The genes are TRBV7-2 and TRBJ1-2; 8 positions agree with TRBD1. The V gene end was trimmed by 1 base and the J gene end by 4 bases; junction bases not matched to a gene: 5. This CDR3 has 15 residues. Germline V gene sequence: CDR1 SGHTA, CDR2 FQGNSA. CDR3 in DNA: TGTGCCAGCAGCTTAGACAGGGGGTCCTTCTATGGCTACACCTTC. Its protein is CASSLDRGSFYGYTF.

For the CDR3, the DNA is TGTGCCAGCAGTTACACCCTGGGTACTAATGAAAAACTGTTTTTT. This encodes CASSYTLGTNEKLFF. The chain couples TRBV6-5 to TRBJ1-4, with D uncertain. V lost 2 bases, J lost 2 bases, and 9 bases lay in between. This CDR3 is 15 amino acids long. CDR1 and CDR2 from the germline V gene are MNHEY and SVGAGI.

The chain recombines TRBV2 with TRBJ2-2, with a tentative D call TRBD1 (5 bases). V was clipped by 5 bases and J by 5 bases, with 9 bases between them. The CDR3 runs to 13 residues. CDR1 and CDR2 (germline): SNHLY, FYNNEI. CDR3 residues: CASSFRETGELFF. The CDR3 bases are TGTGCCAGCAGTTTCAGGGAAACCGGGGAGCTGTTTTTT.

The genes are TRBV4-2 and TRBJ2-3, with D hard to call. Trimming took off 0 bases at V and 1 base at J, with 5 bases between the two ends. Per the germline V gene, CDR1 is LGHNA and CDR2 is YNFKEQ. The CDR3 sequence is 14 residues long. Written as DNA, the CDR3 is TGTGCCAGCAGCCAAGATCACGGCACAGATACGCAGTATTTT. Translated: CASSQDHGTDTQYF.

The J gene is TRBJ1-6, the V gene TRBV2, with 9 nucleotides matching TRBD1. Germline-derived CDR1 and CDR2 are SNHLY and FYNNEI. With V trimmed by 7 bases and J by 10 bases, 8 bases remained unmatched. There are 14 residues in the CDR3. DNA for the CDR3: TGTGCCAGCACCTCCGGGACAGGGATCTCACCCCTCCACTTT. This gives the protein CASTSGTGISPLHF.

This clone was counted only a few times. This chain connects TRBV20-1 to TRBJ1-2; no clear D gene. Deletions cut 3 bases from V and 6 bases from J, with 5 bases between. The germline CDR1 and CDR2 sequences are DFQATT and SNEGSKA (reference sequence). The length of the CDR3 is 10 residues. The CDR3 coding sequence is TGCAGTGCTAGGATAGATGGCTACACCTTC. It specifies CSARIDGYTF.

This sequence joins TRBV7-2 and TRBJ1-1, with D uncertain. CDR1 SGHTA and CDR2 FQGNSA come from the germline V gene. The CDR3 is made up of 18 amino acids. The V end was cut by 1 base, the J end by 1 base, with 19 bases between. The CDR3 nucleotides read TGTGCCAGCAGCTTAGGTGGTGTGGGGAAGTTGGGGAACACTGAAGCTTTCTTT. Translated: CASSLGGVGKLGNTEAFF.

The chain joins TRBV2 to TRBJ1-2, with D maybe TRBD1 (6 bases). The length of the CDR3 is 13 residues. Trimming cost V 6 bases and J 4 bases, with 12 bases left between them. CDR1 and CDR2 from the germline V gene are SNHLY and FYNNEI. In nucleotides, the CDR3 is TGTGCCAGCAGGCCGGACAGCTTCTATGGCTACACCTTC. Protein: CASRPDSFYGYTF.

The chain couples TRBV6-5 to TRBJ1-4; maybe TRBD1 (5 bases). CDR1 and CDR2 (germline): MNHEY, SVGAGI. The germline V and J ends were trimmed by 4 bases and 0 bases, with 9 bases remaining between them. The CDR3 has 15 amino acids. CDR3 protein: CASSWDAATNEKLFF. Written as DNA, the CDR3 is TGTGCCAGCAGTTGGGACGCCGCAACTAATGAAAAACTGTTTTTT.

This clone turned up a few times. V and J are TRBV10-3 and TRBJ1-5, with a tentative D call TRBD1 (5 bases). The CDR3 spans 13 residues. With 7 bases removed from V and 2 bases from J, the gap between germline ends came to 9 bases. Per the germline V gene, CDR1 is ENHRY and CDR2 is SYGVKD. CDR3 bases: TGTGCCATCATGCAGGGACGCAATCAGCCCCAGCATTTT. Protein product: CAIMQGRNQPQHF.

This chain links TRBV6-6 with TRBJ1-5; TRBD1 is a possible D gene (6 bases). V gave up 6 bases and J gave up 0 bases, with 12 bases separating them. Germline loops: CDR1 MNHNY, CDR2 SVGAGI (reference sequence). The CDR3 covers 15 residues. CDR3 DNA sequence: TGTGCCAGCAGCCCGACAGGACATAGCAATCAGCCCCAGCATTTT. It translates to CASSPTGHSNQPQHF.

The chain recombines TRBV7-9 with TRBJ2-7, with 14 positions matching TRBD2. The germline V gene has CDR1 SEHNR and CDR2 FQNEAQ (reference sequence). V shed 4 bases, J shed 6 bases, and the junction held 5 bases outside the gene matches. The CDR3 is made up of 15 amino acids. The CDR3 sequence is CASSWGLAGVGEQYF. CDR3 sequence (DNA): TGTGCCAGCAGCTGGGGACTAGCGGGAGTTGGCGAGCAGTACTTC.

The chain is built from TRBV5-4 and TRBJ1-6; tentatively, D is TRBD1 (6 bases). Trimming took 0 bases from V and 7 from J, leaving 17 bases between them. Germline CDR1 SGHNT, CDR2 YYREEE (reference sequence). This CDR3 contains 17 residues. The CDR3 protein is CASSLGSQGNFNSPLHF. As DNA, the CDR3 is TGTGCCAGCAGCTTGGGTTCCCAGGGGAATTTCAATTCACCCCTCCACTTT.

This clone is hyperexpanded. V usage is TRBV7-2 and J usage is TRBJ1-5; D is unresolved. From germline, CDR1 is SGHTA and CDR2 FQGNSA. The length of the CDR3 is 13 residues. V lost 4 bases and J 4 bases, leaving 8 bases between the germline ends. CDR3 in amino acids: CASSSDLNQPQHF. CDR3 bases: TGTGCCAGCAGCTCGGATCTGAATCAGCCCCAGCATTTT.

The chain couples TRBV9 to TRBJ1-2; TRBD1 matches 7 bases. CDR1 SGDLS and CDR2 YYNGEE come from the germline V gene. After removal of 4 bases from V and 1 base from J, the junction contained 7 bases not matched to a gene. The CDR3 spans 15 residues. CDR3 sequence reads: CASSSLGQSNYGYTF. As DNA, the CDR3 is TGTGCCAGCAGCTCCCTGGGACAGAGTAACTATGGCTACACCTTC.

V gene TRBV4-1 combines with J gene TRBJ2-5; possible D gene TRBD2, 5 bases. Per the germline V gene, CDR1 is MGHRA and CDR2 is YSYEKL. V was pared by 1 base and J by 4 bases, with 13 bases between. The CDR3 totals 15 residues. The CDR3 DNA is TGCGCCAGCAGCCAAGCATCGGTAGGGAGAGAGACCCAGTACTTC. Amino acids: CASSQASVGRETQYF.